The present entry profiles one T cell receptor beta chain with its context. The CDR3 sequence is 15 residues long. Germline V gene data show CDR1 as KGHSH and CDR2 as LQKENI. V shed 6 bases and J shed 0 bases, with 12 bases lying between them. This specimen comes from a study of blood T cell repertoires in COVID-19. Repertoires were generated with immunoSEQ multiplex PCR, while TCRdb's copy carries only in-frame clones and drops some. The sample shows fewer than 250,000 clones, 65% to 80% of them seen only once. The chain couples TRBV18 to TRBJ2-1; D remains unclear. The TCR sequence derives from a woman in her fifties or sixties with acute or convalescent COVID-19. The specimen sequenced was peripheral blood. The CDR3 spells CASSQTQSSYNEQFF. The CDR3 DNA follows: TGTGCCAGCTCGCAGACTCAAAGCTCCTACAATGAGCAGTTCTTC.